The clone carrying this TCR beta chain was observed many times. Stability of Graves' hyperthyroidism was defined as absent ophthalmopathy progression within 18 months. Pregnant or lactating patients were excluded, as were those with uncontrolled infection or other autoimmune disease. On the basis of clinical symptoms, serum thyroxine and TRAb, thyroid ultrasound and orbital computed tomography, diagnoses were made. This record belongs to a study of T cells in Graves' hyperthyroidism and ophthalmopathy. At the level of the study: The initial diagnosis was the point when peripheral blood was collected, ahead of any treatment.

The CDR3 runs 16 residues. Trimming stripped 5 bases from V and 4 bases from J, with 18 bases between. TCR beta CDR3 regions were amplified from RNA transcripts. Researchers ran a first-round RT-PCR on the TCR CDR3 using the HTBI primer set. TCRdb independently ran MiXCR on the multiplex PCR reads; one entry per CDR3 protein. The data contain 700,000 to 950,000 distinct CDR3 sequences, about a third of them seen just once; the ten biggest clones take up roughly 31%. The source material was blood. The TCR sequence derives from a middle-aged woman with Graves' hyperthyroidism. J is TRBJ1-3 and V is TRBV12-3 or TRBV12-4; no firm D call. CDR3 in amino acids: CASSPWTATVGNTIYF. Here the CDR3 DNA reads TGTGCCAGCAGTCCTTGGACTGCGACCGTCGGAAACACCATATATTTT.